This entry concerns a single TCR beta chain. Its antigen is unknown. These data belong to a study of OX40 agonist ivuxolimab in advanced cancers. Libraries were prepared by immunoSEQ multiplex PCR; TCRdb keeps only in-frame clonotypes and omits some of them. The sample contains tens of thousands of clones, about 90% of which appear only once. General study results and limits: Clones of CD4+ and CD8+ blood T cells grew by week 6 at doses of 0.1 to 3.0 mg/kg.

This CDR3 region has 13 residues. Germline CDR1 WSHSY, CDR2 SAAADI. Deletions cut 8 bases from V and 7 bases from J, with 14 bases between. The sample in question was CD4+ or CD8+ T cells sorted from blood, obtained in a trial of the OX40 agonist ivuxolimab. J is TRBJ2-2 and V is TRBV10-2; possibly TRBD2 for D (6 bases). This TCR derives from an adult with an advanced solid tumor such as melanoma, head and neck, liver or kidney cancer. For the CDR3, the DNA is TGCGCCAGCGGGGTAGCGGTTATCGGGGAGCTGTTTTTT. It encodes CASGVAVIGELFF.